Listed below are T cell receptor beta chains from one sample, sequenced in a study of beta chain features in type 1 diabetes. TCRdb's table, derived via immunoSEQ multiplex PCR, lists solely in-frame clones and lacks some. Altogether 600,000 to 700,000 clones are present, under 15% being singletons, with the ten largest covering 0.09% to 0.15%. Sequencing was performed on naive CD4+ T cells from blood. The receptors come from a man aged 25 to 45 with type 1 diabetes. Both conserved end residues are part of each CDR3. A D gene is named only where the DNA matches it firmly. Clone size is stated in some rows and not others, as once, few, many or a class when expanded.

CASSLAEGGNTIYF,TGTGCCAGCAGCTTAGCGGAAGGGGGAAACACCATATATTTT,TRBV7-2,TRBJ1-3,.,few
CAGSVERLAGGLDTQYF,TGTGCCGGCAGCGTAGAACGACTAGCGGGGGGGCTGGATACGCAGTATTTT,TRBV9,TRBJ2-3,TRBD2,once
CASSLGLAEPPQHF,TGTGCCAGCAGCTTGGGCCTGGCGGAACCGCCCCAGCATTTT,TRBV5-6,TRBJ1-5,.,few
CASMGAVGYTF,TGTGCCAGCATGGGGGCCGTTGGCTACACCTTC,TRBV28,TRBJ1-2,.,.
CASSSTNEQFF,TGTGCCAGCAGCTCAACCAATGAGCAGTTCTTC,TRBV6-5,TRBJ2-1,.,.
CASSKTSTVAYGYTF,TGTGCCAGCAGCAAGACATCAACCGTAGCGTACGGCTACACCTTC,TRBV9,TRBJ1-2,.,few
CASGPSYALGFF,TGTGCTAGTGGTCCCTCCTACGCCCTAGGGTTCTTC,TRBV12-5,TRBJ2-1,.,few
CASSLGRDKSGNTIYF,TGTGCCAGCAGCTTAGGCCGGGACAAATCTGGAAACACCATATATTTT,TRBV13,TRBJ1-3,.,few
CSVGRSSYEQYF,TGCAGCGTGGGACGGAGCTCCTACGAGCAGTACTTC,TRBV29-1,TRBJ2-7,.,.
CSSTTGIQIFTDTQYF,TGCAGCTCAACTACAGGGATTCAAATCTTCACAGATACGCAGTATTTT,TRBV29-1,TRBJ2-3,.,few
CASSELYRDSRGLRNEQFF,TGTGCCAGCAGTGAGCTTTATCGGGACAGTAGAGGCTTGAGGAATGAGCAGTTCTTC,TRBV2,TRBJ2-1,TRBD1,.
CASSQDPPALAGPYNEQFF,TGCGCCAGCAGCCAAGACCCGCCCGCACTAGCGGGGCCCTACAATGAGCAGTTCTTC,TRBV4-3,TRBJ2-1,TRBD2,.
CASSDLASDTQYF,TGTGCCAGCAGTGACCTAGCCTCAGATACGCAGTATTTT,TRBV6-4,TRBJ2-3,.,.
CASSPDQGGLQPQHF,TGTGCCAGCTCACCGGATCAGGGGGGGTTGCAGCCCCAGCATTTT,TRBV18,TRBJ1-5,TRBD1,few
CASSLAHGIDSPLHF,TGTGCCAGCAGCTTAGCGCACGGAATCGATTCACCCCTCCACTTT,TRBV7-9,TRBJ1-6,.,.
CASSLPGERGTDTQYF,TGTGCCAGCAGTCTCCCCGGGGAGAGGGGCACAGATACGCAGTATTTT,TRBV28,TRBJ2-3,.,once
CATSGTDTGELFF,TGTGCCACCTCCGGGACCGACACCGGGGAGCTGTTTTTT,TRBV10-3,TRBJ2-2,.,few
CASSLGRSYGYTF,TGTGCCAGCAGCCTCGGCAGATCCTATGGCTACACCTTC,TRBV6-6,TRBJ1-2,.,.
CASSVAGTLPYEQYF,TGTGCCAGCAGCGTAGCAGGGACTCTCCCCTACGAGCAGTACTTC,TRBV9,TRBJ2-7,.,.
CASSLATRPGANVLTF,TGTGCCAGCAGCTTGGCGACCCGGCCTGGGGCCAACGTCCTGACTTTC,TRBV7-2,TRBJ2-6,.,.
CASSLASGGARKTQYF,TGTGCCAGCAGCTTGGCTAGCGGGGGGGCGAGGAAGACCCAGTACTTC,TRBV11-2,TRBJ2-5,TRBD2,few
CASNPQGASTGELFF,TGTGCCAGCAACCCACAGGGGGCAAGTACCGGGGAGCTGTTTTTT,TRBV6-5,TRBJ2-2,TRBD1,few
CASRDREAGNTIYF,TGTGCCAGCAGGGACAGGGAGGCTGGAAACACCATATATTTT,TRBV2,TRBJ1-3,TRBD1,.
CASSLLGRWYEQYF,TGCGCCAGCAGCTTGTTGGGGAGGTGGTACGAGCAGTACTTC,TRBV5-1,TRBJ2-7,.,few
CASSLEPTSSYEQYF,TGCGCCAGCAGCTTGGAGCCGACTAGCTCCTACGAGCAGTACTTC,TRBV5-1,TRBJ2-7,.,few
CASSQVGAAGELFF,TGTGCCAGCAGCCAGGTGGGGGCGGCCGGGGAGCTGTTTTTT,TRBV14,TRBJ2-2,.,.
CAISTDSIYEQYF,TGTGCCATCAGCACGGACAGTATCTACGAGCAGTACTTC,TRBV10-3,TRBJ2-7,.,.
CASSLGAGQYF,TGTGCCAGCAGCCTAGGGGCAGGGCAGTACTTC,TRBV21-1,TRBJ2-7,.,many